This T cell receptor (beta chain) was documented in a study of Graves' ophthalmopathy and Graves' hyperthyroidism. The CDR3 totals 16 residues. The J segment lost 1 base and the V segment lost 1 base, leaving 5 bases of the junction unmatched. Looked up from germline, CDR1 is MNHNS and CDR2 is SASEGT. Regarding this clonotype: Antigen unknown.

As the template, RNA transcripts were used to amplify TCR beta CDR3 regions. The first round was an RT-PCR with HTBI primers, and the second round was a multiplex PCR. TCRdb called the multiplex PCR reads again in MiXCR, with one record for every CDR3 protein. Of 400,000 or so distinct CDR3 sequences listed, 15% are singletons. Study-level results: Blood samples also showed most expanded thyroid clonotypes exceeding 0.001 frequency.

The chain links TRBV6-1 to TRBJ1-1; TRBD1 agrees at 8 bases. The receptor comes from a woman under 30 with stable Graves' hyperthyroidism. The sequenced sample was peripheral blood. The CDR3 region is CASSEGGQGWNTEAFF. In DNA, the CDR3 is TGTGCCAGCAGTGAAGGAGGACAGGGTTGGAACACTGAAGCTTTCTTT.